Below, 23 T cell receptor beta chains from the same sample are listed, as sequenced in a study of T cells expressing NK-cell markers. TCRdb re-called the 5' RACE reads, yielding one record per CDR3 amino acid sequence without DNA. The sample yields approximately 550,000 distinct CDR3 sequences, of which the top ten take up approximately 3.6%. Sequencing was done on a sample of blood T cells: a sorted CD56 or NKG2C T cell subset, CD4+ or CD8+ T cells, or bulk PBMC T cells (not recorded which). These receptors came from a man between 18 and 29 years old in good health.

This rearrangement joins TRBV5-1 to TRBJ2-5; the TRBD1 assignment by TCRdb is unverifiable without DNA. Germline loops: CDR1 SGHRS, CDR2 YFSETQ. The length of the CDR3 is 14 residues. CDR3 in amino acids: CASSLEGGRETQYF.

The chain links TRBV4-3 to TRBJ2-3; TCRdb picks TRBD1, but there is no DNA to check that call. This CDR3 contains 15 residues. The V gene's germline CDR1 is LGHNA and CDR2 YSLEER. This CDR3 reads CASSPSWGLADTQYF.

V gene TRBV4-1 combines with J gene TRBJ1-2. The length of the CDR3 is 13 residues. From germline, CDR1 is MGHRA and CDR2 YSYEKL. The CDR3 loop is CASSHQDRYGYTF.

J is TRBJ2-1 and V is TRBV10-3; checking the TCRdb D call of TRBD2 is not possible without DNA. The CDR3 spans 13 residues. The germline V gene encodes CDR1 ENHRY and CDR2 SYGVKD. CDR3 protein: CAIKASGIGEQFF.

The chain is built from TRBV7-9 and TRBJ2-1. Per germline, CDR1 SEHNR and CDR2 FQNEAQ (reference sequence). The CDR3 length is 13 residues. CDR3 in amino acids: CATQISSYNEQFF.

V gene TRBV10-3 combines with J gene TRBJ2-5; lacking DNA, the TRBD2 call made by TCRdb goes unchecked. The CDR3 has 16 residues. Germline V gives CDR1 ENHRY, CDR2 SYGVKD. The CDR3 here is CAISAGTSGPQETQYF.

The rearrangement uses TRBV5-5 and TRBJ2-3. Germline V gene data show CDR1 as SGHKS and CDR2 as YYEKEE (reference sequence). The CDR3 runs to 15 residues. The CDR3 here is CASSATGSDGDTQYF.

The chain uses TRBV7-2 and TRBJ2-7; lacking DNA, the TRBD1 call made by TCRdb goes unchecked. CDR1 and CDR2 from the germline V gene are SGHTA and FQGNSA. The length of the CDR3 is 15 residues. The CDR3 here is CASSHTGTAPYEQYF.

The V and J genes are TRBV12-3 or TRBV12-4 and TRBJ2-1; TCRdb gives TRBD2 as the D gene, but with no DNA this cannot be confirmed. This CDR3 has 15 residues. This CDR3 is CASSARGASGNEQFF.

This chain connects TRBV12-3 or TRBV12-4 to TRBJ2-1; TCRdb gives TRBD2 as the D gene, but with no DNA this cannot be confirmed. CDR3 length: 20 amino acids. CDR3 sequence reads: CASSFPPWGYGTSAYNEQFF.

CDR3 loop: CASTSRRDRAGANVLTF. The chain employs TRBV12-3 or TRBV12-4 and TRBJ2-6; lacking DNA, the TRBD1 call made by TCRdb goes unchecked. The CDR3 length is 17 residues.

The chain employs TRBV20-1 and TRBJ1-2; without DNA, the TCRdb call of TRBD1 cannot be checked. CDR1 is DFQATT, CDR2 SNEGSKA, per germline (reference sequence). There are 13 residues in the CDR3. CDR3 residues: CSADPDRAGGYTF.

The genes are TRBV28 and TRBJ2-7; TCRdb designates TRBD1, a call that cannot be tested without DNA. Germline V gene lookup returns CDR1 MDHEN and CDR2 SYDVKM. This CDR3 is built from 15 residues. The CDR3 sequence is CASSSPQKGGGEQYF.

This sequence joins TRBV5-5 and TRBJ1-1. Germline V gives CDR1 SGHKS, CDR2 YYEKEE (reference sequence). This CDR3 region has 15 residues. The CDR3 reads CASSFNRALNTEAFF.

CDR3 sequence reads: CASRGLAEGGETQYF. This sequence joins TRBV28 and TRBJ2-5; lacking DNA, the TRBD2 call made by TCRdb goes unchecked. CDR1 MDHEN and CDR2 SYDVKM come from the germline V gene. This CDR3 has 15 amino acids.

V gene TRBV20-1 combines with J gene TRBJ2-7; the TRBD1 assignment by TCRdb is unverifiable without DNA. In germline, CDR1 is DFQATT, CDR2 SNEGSKA (reference sequence). This CDR3 comprises 14 residues. CDR3 sequence reads: CSQRPGQGTYEQYF.

This chain uses TRBV18 with TRBJ1-2; TCRdb reports TRBD1, a call that lacks DNA to check it against. This CDR3 contains 14 residues. Germline V gene data show CDR1 as KGHSH and CDR2 as LQKENI. CDR3 sequence: CASSPPGTGDGYTF.

The rearrangement uses TRBV27 and TRBJ1-2. CDR1 MNHEY and CDR2 SMNVEV come from the germline V gene (reference sequence). CDR3 length: 13 residues. Here the CDR3 reads CASGLSGLDGYTF.

The chain has TRBV5-5 and TRBJ2-3. The germline V gene has CDR1 SGHKS and CDR2 YYEKEE (reference sequence). This CDR3 contains 14 residues. The chain's CDR3 is CASSQRQQTDTQYF.

The rearrangement links TRBV29-1 to TRBJ1-2. Germline V gene data show CDR1 as SQVTM and CDR2 as ANQGSEA. The CDR3 is 12 amino acids. The CDR3 loop is CSVERAQALYTF.

The chain carries TRBV11-2 and TRBJ2-1; the TCRdb D gene call, TRBD1, has no DNA to confirm it. The CDR3 spans 14 residues. Germline V CDR1 and CDR2: SGHAT, FQNNGV. This CDR3 reads CASSSRAGQHEQFF.

This chain joins TRBV10-3 and TRBJ1-1. Germline assignment: CDR1 ENHRY and CDR2 SYGVKD. The length of the CDR3 is 16 residues. The CDR3 loop is CAISPPGGRWYTEAFF.

CDR3 sequence: CASSLASPKTDTQYF. V is TRBV7-9 and J is TRBJ2-3. CDR3 length equals 15 residues. The germline V gene has CDR1 SEHNR and CDR2 FQNEAQ (reference sequence).